This T cell receptor beta chain is from a study of T cell repertoires in cytomegalovirus infection. Whole-study context: Evidence of both CMV infection and a matching HLA type came from public TCR beta signatures. Study-wide results and caveats: The study found HLA-C-restricted CMV-specific TCR beta clonotypes dominating the ex vivo response. Identification of carriers of CMV plus the relevant HLA was performed using cumulative public TCR beta family frequency.

Trimming shortened V by 0 bases and J by 7 bases, and 15 bases separated the two germline ends. The CDR3 consists of 16 residues. Germline CDR1 LNHNV, CDR2 YYDKDF (reference sequence). MiXCR was run by TCRdb on the reads, yielding one entry per CDR3 protein. Here the sample spans roughly 760,000 distinct CDR3 sequences, roughly a third being singletons. In regard to this clonotype: Its antigen is not known.

The receptor was isolated from a human donor in good health (CMV status not recorded). Some clones in this sample may be carry-over from other donors' samples. Sample: PBMCs. The chain employs TRBV15 and TRBJ2-2; TRBD1 might be the D (5 bases). CDR3 DNA: TGTGCCACCAGCAGAGATTTCGGCAGGGAAAACGGGGAGCTGTTTTTT. It codes for CATSRDFGRENGELFF.